This TCR beta chain was identified in a study of T cell responses to AZD1222 COVID-19 vaccine (dated by TCRdb to the early 2020s). As for the study more broadly: AZD1222 recipients given second doses at about 4 weeks or at about 12 weeks were pooled, since spike-specific TCR depth and breadth were not found to differ between the two schedules. TCR sequencing was performed for 230 to 250 trial participants, of whom about 210 were given two doses of AZD1222 and approximately 25 were given two doses of MenACWY control vaccine. Trial participants were enrolled by age into 18-55, 56-69 and 70-plus year subgroups, with roughly 160, 29 and 62 TCR-sequenced participants respectively. General conclusions and limits of the study: Only a handful of AZD1222 recipients were SARS-CoV-2 seropositive at baseline, limiting conclusions about previously exposed vaccinees. Participants were mostly white British, with more females than males. The authors suggested clonal diversity may have been underestimated. Spike-specific TCR breadth and depth rose significantly after two AZD1222 doses compared with day 0 and with MenACWY recipients. Reportedly, close to half of the unique spike-specific TCRs recognized epitopes lying outside the regions that are mutated in the B.1.351 and B.1.1.7 variants. The vaccine-associated CD4 TCRs covered the entire spike protein, and the dominant responses fell in regions 160-218 and 743-854. Because no samples from the day 14 peak response were available, repertoires could be characterized only after the peak T cell response. In the small 56-69-year group, the increase in depth fell short of significance, most likely because of low power.

As for this clone: Its antigen is currently not known. Base qualities are not recorded, but no much larger clone differs from it by a single base.

The CDR3 contains 12 residues, cysteine and phenylalanine counted. CDR3 DNA is the only sequence kept; it has 36 bases, read in frame from the first base. V sheds 8 bases and J sheds 9 bases, leaving 14 bases between their ends. The germline V gene (reference sequence) provides CDR1 MNHNY and CDR2 SVGAGI. In the paper's terms, the time point label means: baseline before first vaccination. Samples from vaccinated people were obtained from the UK trials COV001 and COV002, which included a single-blind randomized controlled phase 2/3 trial of AZD1222 (ChAdOx1 nCoV-19) in healthy adults. For TCRbeta chain sequencing, PBMC samples were collected from trial participants at day 0 and at day 28 after the second dose. The CDR3 regions of human TCRbeta chains were subjected to immunosequencing. In the paper's pipeline: TCRs in the repertoires were compared against a reference library of SARS-CoV-2-specific TCRs that had been generated with the MIRA antigen-specificity platform. Breadth was defined as the fraction of unique TCRs that were SARS-CoV-2-associated, and depth was defined as the fraction of total T cells that were SARS-CoV-2-associated. Each spike-specific TCR was assigned to its reactive spike region and to a CD4 or CD8 class using the MIRA data. Log10-transformed breadth and depth values were compared by one-way ANOVA with Sidak's multiple comparisons tests. TCRdb took this table from immuneACCESS and kept in-frame rearrangements with V and J called. Such tables lack part of the clones; where checked against another copy, unresolved V genes explain under half of the gap, and the rest is unexplained. V, J and clone size are those of that table, while D and trimming were read from the DNA. Within this sample are about 100,000 clones, with over 90% of them counted one time only. The ten largest clones represent more than 1.5% of the sample.

Sequencing used peripheral blood, obtained on day 0 of AZD1222 vaccination. Recombination connected TRBV6-6 to TRBJ2-1; no D gene call is confident. This receptor was obtained from an adult in good health. The CDR3 region: CASGSAGPEQFF. The DNA sequence follows: TGTGCCAGCGGGTCAGCCGGGCCTGAGCAGTTCTTC.